Reported below is one T cell receptor beta chain. The sample carries other DNA sequences with the same CDR3. These data are taken from a study of shared clonotypes between healthy human individuals. Nashville, Tennessee was home to all donors, each a Caucasian adult. The CDR3 runs 16 residues. The germline V gene has CDR1 SGHNT and CDR2 YYREEE (reference sequence). V gave up 5 bases and J gave up 4 bases, with 18 bases separating them. Sequenced by immunoSEQ multiplex PCR; TCRdb stores in-frame clones only, minus some. Among about 480,000 clones, around 79% were seen once, and the ten largest hold about 12%.

The clonotype comes from a middle-aged woman in good health. Some clones in this sample may be carry-over from other donors' samples. The chain couples TRBV5-4 to TRBJ1-4, with a possible D match to TRBD1 (5 bases). Material for sequencing was PBMCs. This chain's CDR3 is CASRPGQGAHNEKLFF. In DNA, the CDR3 is TGTGCCAGCAGACCAGGACAAGGGGCCCATAATGAAAAACTGTTTTTT.